This passage covers 24 T cell receptor beta chains from one sample sequenced in a study of T cell changes during pregnancy in multiple sclerosis. Repertoires were generated with immunoSEQ multiplex PCR, while TCRdb's copy carries only in-frame clones and drops some. Of tens of thousands of clones in the sample, roughly 90% were seen once. Sequences were derived from CD4+ T cells from peripheral blood mononuclear cells, sampled before pregnancy. Receptors originate from a female donor with multiple sclerosis, enrolled in a pregnancy study.

This clone was observed a single time. V gene TRBV5-4 combines with J gene TRBJ2-5; TRBD2 aligns across 7 bases. V shed 2 bases and J 3 bases; nucleotides not matched to a gene: 7. Germline CDR1 and CDR2: SGHNT and YYREEE (reference sequence). The length of the CDR3 is 15 residues. CDR3 in DNA: TGTGCCAGCAGCTTTTCCCTGGGGGGGGAAGAGACCCAGTACTTC. Translation gives CASSFSLGGEETQYF.

V usage is TRBV7-9 and J usage is TRBJ2-1; 11 bases match TRBD1. The V segment lost 8 bases and the J segment 6 bases; nucleotides outside the gene matches: 12. The CDR3 consists of 16 residues. CDR1 and CDR2 (germline): SEHNR, FQNEAQ (reference sequence). Written as DNA, the CDR3 is TGTGCCAGCGGCCCAGCTCCCGGGACAGGGGGCAATGAGCAGTTCTTC. Its translation is CASGPAPGTGGNEQFF.

The chain employs TRBV27 and TRBJ1-1, with 10 bases that match TRBD1. V lost 8 bases and J lost 0; bases outside the gene matches: 9. The V gene's germline CDR1 is MNHEY and CDR2 SMNVEV (reference sequence). The CDR3 is 16 residues long. In DNA form, the CDR3 reads TGTGCCAGCGCCGACAGGGGGCGAAGCATGAACACTGAAGCTTTCTTT. This sequence encodes CASADRGRSMNTEAFF.

The chain combines TRBV19 with TRBJ2-3; 13 bases agree with TRBD2. Germline V gene data show CDR1 as LNHDA and CDR2 as SQIVND (reference sequence). This CDR3 has 15 residues. After removal of 8 bases from V and 6 bases from J, the junction contained 8 bases not matched to a gene. CDR3 protein: CASQKLAGGEDTQYF. The CDR3 DNA reads as TGTGCCAGTCAAAAACTAGCGGGGGGGGAGGATACGCAGTATTTT.

The gene calls are TRBV4-1 and TRBJ2-1; unclear D gene. V lost 0 bases and J 0 bases, leaving 9 bases between the germline ends. CDR3 length equals 16 residues. The germline V gene has CDR1 MGHRA and CDR2 YSYEKL. The CDR3 coding sequence is TGCGCCAGCAGCCAAGAGCTCGATAGCTCCTACAATGAGCAGTTCTTC. Translating gives CASSQELDSSYNEQFF.

This chain links TRBV7-3 with TRBJ2-3, with TRBD2 matching over 13 bases. The CDR3 runs 16 residues. CDR1 and CDR2 (germline): SGHTA, FQGTGA. After removal of 5 bases from V and 4 bases from J, the junction contained 6 bases not matched to a gene. The DNA for the CDR3 is TGTGCCAGCAGCCTGACCACTAGCGGGGGGGCAGATACGCAGTATTTT. Its protein product is CASSLTTSGGADTQYF.

In DNA, the CDR3 is TGTGCCAGCTCATCTGTTCCGGGGGAAGGAAACACCATATATTTT. Amino acid sequence: CASSSVPGEGNTIYF. J is TRBJ1-3 and V is TRBV18; TRBD1 is a possible D gene (5 bases). This CDR3 is built from 15 residues. Germline V CDR1 and CDR2: KGHSH, LQKENI. V lost 5 bases, J lost 4 bases, and 15 bases lay in between.

The chain is built from TRBV7-9 and TRBJ2-7, with TRBD2 as a possible D gene (6 bases). CDR1 and CDR2 (germline): SEHNR, FQNEAQ (reference sequence). The CDR3 is 13 residues long. The V gene lost 0 bases and the J gene lost 3 bases, with 6 bases spanning the gap. The CDR3 DNA sequence: TGTGCCAGCAGCTTAGCGCGGGGCTACGAGCAGTACTTC. Its protein product is CASSLARGYEQYF.

V and J are TRBV2 and TRBJ1-3; possibly TRBD1 for D (5 bases). V was cut by 9 bases and J by 8 bases, with 14 bases left in between. This CDR3 region has 12 residues. Germline values: CDR1 SNHLY, CDR2 FYNNEI. The CDR3 sequence: CARRQSRDTIYF. The CDR3, as DNA: TGTGCCAGAAGACAGTCAAGGGACACCATATATTTT.

The CDR3 bases are TGCAGCGTTCCTCGAGGGATCTATGGCTACACCTTC. Translation: CSVPRGIYGYTF. The V and J genes are TRBV29-1 and TRBJ1-2; no reliable D call. The germline gives CDR1 SQVTM, CDR2 ANQGSEA. The CDR3 contains 12 residues. V gave up 5 bases and J gave up 4 bases, with 11 bases separating them.

V usage is TRBV27 and J usage is TRBJ2-1, with a tentative D call TRBD1 (5 bases). Germline CDR1 and CDR2: MNHEY and SMNVEV (reference sequence). This CDR3 has 12 amino acids. Between the trimmed V and J ends, which lost 9 bases and 4 bases, there was a span of 10 bases. CDR3 amino acids: CASSQGYNEQFF. CDR3 DNA sequence: TGTGCCAGTAGCCAGGGATACAATGAGCAGTTCTTC.

The V and J genes are TRBV10-3 and TRBJ2-3; maybe TRBD2 (6 bases). The CDR3 consists of 14 residues. CDR1 and CDR2 (germline): ENHRY, SYGVKD. Trimming pared 3 bases from V and 3 bases from J, leaving 10 bases between. The CDR3 bases are TGTGCCATCAGTGAACTAGCAGGAACAGATACGCAGTATTTT. This sequence encodes CAISELAGTDTQYF.

The chain carries TRBV5-1 and TRBJ1-6; D is unresolved. CDR3 length equals 14 residues. CDR1 SGHRS and CDR2 YFSETQ come from the germline V gene. V lost 4 bases to trimming and J lost 9 bases, with 14 bases between them. The CDR3 spells CASSPDRRGSPLHF. Here the CDR3 DNA reads TGCGCCAGCAGCCCGGACCGCCGGGGTTCACCCCTCCACTTT.

The chain has TRBV5-1 and TRBJ1-2; 7 bases map to TRBD1. Germline V gives CDR1 SGHRS, CDR2 YFSETQ. This CDR3 has 14 residues. Losses at the gene ends were 0 bases for V and 6 bases for J; bases not matched to a gene: 5. The DNA of the CDR3 is TGCGCCAGCAGCTTGGATACAGGGGTTGATGGCTACACCTTC. This gives the protein CASSLDTGVDGYTF.

The chain carries TRBV28 and TRBJ1-2; D is ambiguous. This CDR3 contains 15 residues. CDR1 and CDR2 (germline): MDHEN, SYDVKM. Trimming removed 7 bases at V and 0 bases at J, with 15 bases between. The CDR3 spells CASTTSEAANYGYTF. DNA of the CDR3: TGTGCCAGCACTACCTCAGAGGCAGCTAACTATGGCTACACCTTC.

V is TRBV9 and J is TRBJ1-5; maybe TRBD1 (5 bases). The CDR3 has 14 residues. Looked up from germline, CDR1 is SGDLS and CDR2 is YYNGEE. Trimming removed 3 bases from V and 5 bases from J, with 12 bases in between. CDR3 protein: CASSATTGDQPQHF. Here the CDR3 DNA reads TGTGCCAGCAGCGCCACGACGGGGGATCAGCCCCAGCATTTT.

This clone was picked up one time. This chain uses TRBV19 with TRBJ2-7; 10 nucleotides agree with TRBD1. The V segment lost 5 bases and the J segment 3 bases; nucleotides outside the gene matches: 10. CDR1 is LNHDA and CDR2 is SQIVND in the germline V gene (reference sequence). CDR3 length: 16 residues. CDR3 sequence: CASSPLPGTGVYEQYF. As DNA, the CDR3 is TGTGCCAGTAGTCCCCTCCCCGGGACAGGGGTCTACGAGCAGTACTTC. The variable domain in full, completed from reference TRBV19 and TRBJ2-7, reads DGGITQSPKYLFRKEGQNVTLSCEQNLNHDAMYWYRQDPGQGLRLIYYSQIVNDFQKGDIAEGYSVSREKKESFPLTVTSAQKNPTAFYLCASSPLPGTGVYEQYFGPGTRLTVT.

V is TRBV5-5 and J is TRBJ1-1; 7 positions match TRBD1. Germline lookup yields CDR1 SGHKS and CDR2 YYEKEE (reference sequence). There are 15 residues in the CDR3. V lost 2 bases to trimming and J lost 4 bases; unmatched junction nucleotides: 8. The CDR3 nucleotides read TGTGCCAGCAGCTTAGACAGACAGGGATTCACTGAAGCTTTCTTT. Translation: CASSLDRQGFTEAFF.

This clone was seen once. This specimen includes other DNA sequences encoding the same CDR3. This rearrangement joins TRBV5-1 to TRBJ1-1; D remains ambiguous. The CDR3 has 13 amino acids. Germline loops: CDR1 SGHRS, CDR2 YFSETQ. Trimming removed 1 base from V and 0 bases from J, with 4 bases in between. The DNA of the CDR3 is TGCGCCAGCAGCTTGCTACTGAACACTGAAGCTTTCTTT. Translated, it gives CASSLLLNTEAFF.

J is TRBJ2-7 and V is TRBV6-5; the D gene is possibly TRBD2 (6 bases). Germline lookup yields CDR1 MNHEY and CDR2 SVGAGI. The CDR3 spans 14 residues. Trimming took 7 bases from V and 0 from J, leaving 13 bases between them. The CDR3 coding sequence is TGTGCCAGCAAGCGGGTCGGGACCTCCTACGAGCAGTACTTC. This encodes CASKRVGTSYEQYF.

The chain employs TRBV7-2 and TRBJ2-7; 8 nucleotides match TRBD1. Losses at the gene ends were 5 bases for V and 3 bases for J; bases not matched to a gene: 15. This CDR3 contains 17 residues. From germline, CDR1 is SGHTA and CDR2 FQGNSA. The CDR3 region has the DNA TGTGCCAGCAGCACCTGGGGGTCTGGGACAGGCCACTACGAGCAGTACTTC. Protein sequence: CASSTWGSGTGHYEQYF.

The chain links TRBV29-1 to TRBJ2-3; TRBD1 matches 9 bases. This CDR3 region has 15 residues. Germline assignment: CDR1 SQVTM and CDR2 ANQGSEA. Trimming took 3 bases from V and 2 from J; bases not matched to a gene: 6. CDR3 sequence: CSVDNRGLFTDTQYF. The DNA of the CDR3 is TGCAGCGTTGATAACAGGGGGCTCTTCACAGATACGCAGTATTTT.

V is TRBV6-1 and J is TRBJ1-1; tentative D call: TRBD1 (5 bases). Trimming stripped 8 bases from V and 4 bases from J, with 8 bases between. This CDR3 contains 11 residues. Germline V gene data show CDR1 as MNHNS and CDR2 as SASEGT. The CDR3 sequence: CASPGLTEAFF. CDR3 DNA: TGTGCCAGCCCAGGGCTCACTGAAGCTTTCTTT.

V usage is TRBV13 and J usage is TRBJ1-1; 9 nucleotides match TRBD1. With 11 bases clipped from V and 0 bases from J, the junction kept 7 bases outside the gene matches. The CDR3 is made up of 14 amino acids. The germline V gene encodes CDR1 PRHDT and CDR2 FYEKMQ (reference sequence). The CDR3, as DNA: TGTGCCGGAAAACAGGGGGCGGTGAACACTGAAGCTTTCTTT. Translation gives CAGKQGAVNTEAFF. The variable domain in full, with the rest retrieved from reference TRBV13 and TRBJ1-1, is AAGVIQSPRHLIKEKRETATLKCYPIPRHDTVYWYQQGPGQDPQFLISFYEKMQSDKGSIPDRFSAQQFSDYHSELNMSSLELGDSALYFCAGKQGAVNTEAFFGQGTRLTVV.